This paragraph reports one T cell receptor (beta chain). What it binds is unknown. This sample is drawn from a study of chemoradiotherapy in HPV16-positive cancers. Study-level findings and limits: Functional assays defining HPV-specific T cells used only a couple of HPV16-positive patients.

Method: immunoSEQ multiplex PCR; TCRdb's copy keeps in-frame clones and lacks some. This table has roughly 4,200 clones, approximately 84% appearing once. This TCR came from a human donor with HPV-associated anogenital cancer. Specimen: tumor tissue, collected from a patient who underwent chemoradiotherapy.

This chain's CDR3 is CAWSVEWQANEKLFF. The DNA for the CDR3 is TGTGCCTGGAGTGTAGAATGGCAGGCCAATGAAAAACTGTTTTTT. This rearrangement joins TRBV30 to TRBJ1-4; D not resolved. The V end was cut by 0 bases, the J end by 5 bases, with 13 bases between. Germline values: CDR1 GTSNPN, CDR2 SVGIG (reference sequence). The CDR3 totals 15 residues.